The rows below give T cell receptor beta chains drawn from one sample of a study of blood T cell repertoires in COVID-19. Only in-frame clones appear in the TCRdb table, and some are missing; sequencing was by immunoSEQ multiplex PCR. The repertoire consists of tens of thousands of clones, with under 80% occurring once and the leading ten covering 25% to 30%. The sequenced material came from peripheral blood. These TCRs come from an elderly woman with active or convalescent COVID-19. Each CDR3 is given with its conserved first and last residue. Fields, in order: CDR3 length, V gene, clone size, J gene, D gene, CDR3 protein, CDR3 DNA. A D gene is named only where the DNA matches it firmly. For some rows the clone size is stated as once, few or many, or as a class when expanded; others skip it.

>18|TRBV28|.|TRBJ2-6|.
CASRGEGVPIAGANVLTF
TGTGCCAGCAGGGGCGAAGGGGTCCCGATAGCTGGGGCCAACGTCCTGACTTTC
>14|TRBV5-6|once|TRBJ1-5|TRBD1
CASSERGLRQPQHF
TGTGCCAGCAGCGAGAGGGGGCTAAGGCAGCCCCAGCATTTT
>17|TRBV19|.|TRBJ2-2|TRBD1
CASSIGGTGAYTGELFF
TGTGCCAGTAGTATCGGCGGGACAGGGGCTTACACCGGGGAGCTGTTTTTT
>16|TRBV11-3|once|TRBJ1-3|.
CASSLDSTDSGNTIYF
TGTGCCAGCAGCTTAGATTCGACAGACTCTGGAAACACCATATATTTT
>14|TRBV5-6|few|TRBJ2-2|.
CASSLWGDTGELFF
TGTGCCAGCAGCTTGTGGGGGGACACCGGGGAGCTGTTTTTT
>14|TRBV11-2|.|TRBJ2-7|TRBD2
CASSPLAGGYEQYF
TGTGCCAGCAGCCCTCTAGCGGGGGGGTACGAGCAGTACTTC
>15|TRBV6-5|.|TRBJ2-3|TRBD2
CASSPGTTRTDTQYF
TGTGCCAGCAGTCCTGGGACTACTCGCACAGATACGCAGTATTTT
>13|TRBV7-9|.|TRBJ1-4|.
CASSLTSPEKLFF
TGTGCCAGCAGCTTAACTTCACCCGAAAAACTGTTTTTT
>16|TRBV24-1|.|TRBJ1-5|TRBD1
CATSDSGQGGNQPQHF
TGTGCCACCAGTGACTCGGGACAGGGTGGCAATCAGCCCCAGCATTTT
>14|TRBV5-1|.|TRBJ1-2|.
CANSLPGLNYGYTF
TGCGCCAACAGCTTACCAGGGCTTAACTATGGCTACACCTTC
>16|TRBV18|few|TRBJ2-4|TRBD1
CASSRDRGFDKNIQYF
TGTGCCAGCTCACGAGACAGGGGCTTTGACAAAAACATTCAGTACTTC
>15|TRBV30|.|TRBJ2-5|.
CAWSSIGGSGETQYF
TGTGCCTGGAGTAGCATTGGGGGGTCAGGGGAGACCCAGTACTTC
>14|TRBV6-2/TRBV6-3|few|TRBJ1-1|.
CASSYIGGAAEAFF
TGTGCCAGCAGTTACATCGGAGGGGCCGCTGAAGCTTTCTTT
>15|TRBV7-2|few|TRBJ1-4|.
CASSLGGLRDEKLFF
TGTGCCAGCAGCTTAGGCGGTCTGAGGGATGAAAAACTGTTTTTT
>12|TRBV7-2|few|TRBJ2-7|.
CASSPSLYEQYF
TGTGCCAGCAGCCCTTCCCTCTACGAGCAGTACTTC
>15|TRBV28|.|TRBJ2-3|TRBD1
CASSSGTGAGDTQYF
TGTGCCAGCAGCTCCGGGACAGGGGCTGGAGATACGCAGTATTTT
>18|TRBV4-3|.|TRBJ2-7|.
CASSQDLLVGTGAYEQYF
TGCGCCAGCAGCCAAGATTTATTGGTTGGGACTGGGGCTTACGAGCAGTACTTC
>13|TRBV12-3/TRBV12-4|.|TRBJ2-7|.
CASSLGSNYEQYF
TGTGCCAGCAGTTTAGGATCTAACTACGAGCAGTACTTC
>15|TRBV4-1|.|TRBJ2-3|TRBD2
CASSLRGGSGDTQYF
TGCGCCAGCAGCCTACGGGGGGGCAGCGGAGATACGCAGTATTTT
>13|TRBV6-5|.|TRBJ1-2|.
CASSYSQEGGYTF
TGTGCCAGCAGTTACTCACAGGAGGGGGGCTACACCTTC
>15|TRBV6-2/TRBV6-3|once|TRBJ2-5|TRBD2
CASSRLAGIQETQYF
TGTGCCAGCAGTCGGTTAGCGGGGATCCAAGAGACCCAGTACTTC
>13|TRBV10-3|.|TRBJ1-5|.
CAISPGQNQPQHF
TGTGCCATCAGCCCCGGACAGAATCAGCCCCAGCATTTT
>15|TRBV2|.|TRBJ2-2|TRBD1
CASSSGQGSTGELFF
TGTGCCAGCAGTTCGGGACAGGGAAGTACCGGGGAGCTGTTTTTT
>14|TRBV6-5|.|TRBJ2-7|TRBD1
CASRGTGVLYEQYF
TGTGCCAGCAGGGGGACAGGGGTTTTATACGAGCAGTACTTC
>14|TRBV19|.|TRBJ2-7|TRBD1
CASSHGQGGYEQYF
TGTGCCAGTAGTCACGGACAGGGTGGGTACGAGCAGTACTTC
>14|TRBV25-1|.|TRBJ1-4|.
CASSEYTTNEKLFF
TGTGCCAGCAGTGAATATACAACTAATGAAAAACTGTTTTTT